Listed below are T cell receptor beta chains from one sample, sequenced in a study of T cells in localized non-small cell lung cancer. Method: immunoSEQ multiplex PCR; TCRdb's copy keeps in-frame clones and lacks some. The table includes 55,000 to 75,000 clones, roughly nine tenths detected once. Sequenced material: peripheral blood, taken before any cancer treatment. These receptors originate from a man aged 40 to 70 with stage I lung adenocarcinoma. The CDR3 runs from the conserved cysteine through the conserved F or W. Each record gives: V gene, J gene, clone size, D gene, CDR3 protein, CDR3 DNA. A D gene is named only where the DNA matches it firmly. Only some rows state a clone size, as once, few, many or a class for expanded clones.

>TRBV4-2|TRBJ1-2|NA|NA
CASSQSDLGANYGYTF
TGTGCCAGCAGCCAATCAGACCTGGGAGCTAACTATGGCTACACCTTC
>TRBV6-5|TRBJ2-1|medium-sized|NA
CASSRQLGNEQFF
TGTGCCAGCAGTCGTCAACTAGGCAATGAGCAGTTCTTC
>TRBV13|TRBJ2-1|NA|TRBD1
CASSSRDRDYNEQFF
TGTGCCAGCAGCTCCCGGGACAGGGACTACAATGAGCAGTTCTTC
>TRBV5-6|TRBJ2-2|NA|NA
CASSLRGGGGELFF
TGTGCCAGCAGCTTGAGGGGAGGCGGCGGGGAGCTGTTTTTT
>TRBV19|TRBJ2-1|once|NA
CASRNQQNNEQFF
TGTGCCAGTAGGAACCAGCAGAACAATGAGCAGTTCTTC
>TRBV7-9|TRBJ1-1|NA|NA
CASSQRTGNTEAFF
TGTGCCAGCAGCCAAAGGACGGGAAACACTGAAGCTTTCTTT
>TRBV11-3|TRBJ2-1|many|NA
CASSLEDTMANEQFF
TGTGCCAGCAGCTTAGAGGACACTATGGCCAATGAGCAGTTCTTC
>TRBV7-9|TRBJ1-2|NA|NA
CASSSPGPSYGYTF
TGTGCCAGCAGCTCCCCGGGACCGAGCTATGGCTACACCTTC
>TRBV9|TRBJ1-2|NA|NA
CASSVEDSPYGYTF
TGTGCCAGCAGCGTCGAGGACAGCCCTTATGGCTACACCTTC
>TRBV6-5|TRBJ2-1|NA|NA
CASSYGAGSNEQFF
TGTGCCAGCAGTTACGGAGCCGGGTCCAATGAGCAGTTCTTC
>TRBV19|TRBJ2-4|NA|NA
CASSIGKGKNIQYF
TGTGCCAGTAGTATCGGAAAGGGTAAAAACATTCAGTACTTC
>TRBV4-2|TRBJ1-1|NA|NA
CASSQEQGLAFF
TGTGCCAGCAGCCAGGAACAGGGATTAGCTTTCTTT
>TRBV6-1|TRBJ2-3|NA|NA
CASTLGGIADTQYF
TGTGCCAGCACCCTAGGGGGGATCGCAGATACGCAGTATTTT
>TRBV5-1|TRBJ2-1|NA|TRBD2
CASSLMASGKEQFF
TGCGCCAGCAGCTTGATGGCTAGCGGGAAGGAGCAGTTCTTC
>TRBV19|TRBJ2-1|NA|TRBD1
CASRSRDRVYNEQFF
TGTGCCAGTAGAAGCCGGGACAGGGTTTACAATGAGCAGTTCTTC
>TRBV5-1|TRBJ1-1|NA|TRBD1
CASSEGTGGTEAFF
TGCGCCAGCAGCGAGGGGACAGGGGGTACTGAAGCTTTCTTT
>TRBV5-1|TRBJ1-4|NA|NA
CASSLDVRGEKLFF
TGCGCCAGCAGCCTTGACGTCCGCGGCGAAAAACTGTTTTTT
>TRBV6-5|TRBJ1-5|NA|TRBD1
CASSSTDRVNQPQHF
TGTGCCAGCAGTTCCACTGACAGGGTCAATCAGCCCCAGCATTTT
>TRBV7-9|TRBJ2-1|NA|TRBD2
CASSSGTSGRVNEQFF
TGTGCCAGCAGCTCCGGGACTAGCGGGAGAGTGAATGAGCAGTTCTTC
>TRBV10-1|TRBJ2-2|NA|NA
CASSDQNTGELFF
TGCGCCAGCTCGGACCAAAACACCGGGGAGCTGTTTTTT
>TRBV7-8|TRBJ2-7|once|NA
CASSSSLDGEQYF
TGTGCCAGCAGCTCCTCGCTTGATGGAGAGCAGTACTTC
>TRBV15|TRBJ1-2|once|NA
CATSPGFGYTF
TGTGCCACCAGCCCAGGGTTTGGCTACACCTTC
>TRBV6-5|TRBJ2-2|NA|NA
CASSYSTRWTGELFF
TGTGCCAGCAGTTACTCGACCAGGTGGACCGGGGAGCTGTTTTTT
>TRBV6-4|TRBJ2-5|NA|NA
CASSDSNTEQTQYF
TGTGCCAGCAGTGACTCGAACACGGAGCAGACCCAGTACTTC
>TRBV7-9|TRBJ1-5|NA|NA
CASSLEGSNQPQHF
TGTGCCAGCAGCTTAGAGGGGAGCAATCAGCCCCAGCATTTT
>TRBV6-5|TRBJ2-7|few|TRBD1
CASSYRMTGGYEQYF
TGTGCCAGCAGTTACAGGATGACAGGGGGCTACGAGCAGTACTTC
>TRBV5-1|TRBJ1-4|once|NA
CASSHGWGNEKLFF
TGCGCCAGCAGCCACGGGTGGGGGAATGAAAAACTGTTTTTT
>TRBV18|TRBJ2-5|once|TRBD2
CASSPTLLRASGGKETQYF
TGTGCCAGCTCGCCCACACTTTTACGGGCTAGCGGGGGAAAAGAGACCCAGTACTTC
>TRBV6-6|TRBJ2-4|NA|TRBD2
CASSRRGTAGDIQYF
TGTGCCAGCAGCCGGCGGGGGACGGCCGGGGACATTCAGTACTTC
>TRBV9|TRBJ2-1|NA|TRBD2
CASSPPLSGLAGIEQFF
TGTGCCAGCAGCCCGCCCCTTTCGGGACTAGCGGGAATTGAGCAGTTCTTC
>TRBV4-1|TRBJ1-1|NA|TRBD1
CASSQDRGRGRTEAFF
TGCGCCAGCAGCCAAGATCGTGGCAGGGGGCGGACTGAAGCTTTCTTT
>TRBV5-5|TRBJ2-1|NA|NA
CASSLAGWGRFRNEQFF
TGTGCCAGCAGCTTGGCCGGGTGGGGTAGGTTTCGGAATGAGCAGTTCTTC
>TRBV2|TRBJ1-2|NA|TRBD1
CASSRQGVVDGYTF
TGTGCCAGCAGTCGACAGGGAGTAGTCGATGGCTACACCTTC
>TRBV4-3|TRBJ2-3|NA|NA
CASSQDDSWADTQYF
TGCGCCAGCAGCCAAGATGACTCGTGGGCGGATACGCAGTATTTT
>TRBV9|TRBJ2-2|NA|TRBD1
CASSSQGVGAGELFF
TGTGCCAGCAGCTCACAGGGGGTCGGGGCCGGGGAGCTGTTTTTT
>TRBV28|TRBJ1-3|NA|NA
CASSSDLDRSGNTIYF
TGTGCCAGCAGTTCCGACCTAGACCGCTCTGGAAACACCATATATTTT
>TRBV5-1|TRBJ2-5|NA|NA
CASSLGVLQGSQETQYF
TGCGCCAGCAGCTTGGGGGTACTTCAGGGTTCCCAAGAGACCCAGTACTTC
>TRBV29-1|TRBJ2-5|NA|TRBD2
CSVCGLAGIQETQYF
TGCAGCGTTTGCGGACTAGCGGGCATCCAAGAGACCCAGTACTTC
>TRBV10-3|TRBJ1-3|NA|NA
CAISDGSSGNTIYF
TGTGCCATCAGTGACGGGTCCTCTGGAAACACCATATATTTT
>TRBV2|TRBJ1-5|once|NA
CASREWTSNQPQHF
TGTGCCAGCAGAGAGTGGACGTCAAATCAGCCCCAGCATTTT
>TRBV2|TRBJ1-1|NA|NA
CASLQEMNTEAFF
TGTGCCAGCTTGCAGGAGATGAACACTGAAGCTTTCTTT
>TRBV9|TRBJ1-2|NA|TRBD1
CASSDRDSLCGYTF
TGTGCCAGCAGCGACAGGGACAGCTTGTGCGGCTACACCTTC
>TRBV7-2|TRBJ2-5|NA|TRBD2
CASSLSGSGRAVATQYF
TGTGCCAGCAGCTTATCTGGTAGCGGGAGGGCCGTAGCGACCCAGTACTTC
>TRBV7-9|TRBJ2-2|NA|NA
CASSLAAGELFF
TGTGCCAGCAGCTTAGCGGCCGGGGAGCTGTTTTTT
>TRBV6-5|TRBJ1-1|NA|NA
CASSWDKNTEAFF
TGTGCCAGCAGTTGGGACAAGAACACTGAAGCTTTCTTT
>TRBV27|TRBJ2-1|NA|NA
CASRIWGSEQFF
TGTGCCAGCCGAATTTGGGGGTCTGAGCAGTTCTTC
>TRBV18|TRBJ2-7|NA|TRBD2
CASSPGRVSYEQYF
TGTGCCAGCTCACCAGGGAGGGTGTCCTACGAGCAGTACTTC